Below, one T cell receptor (beta chain) is given with its context. No cognate antigen has been identified for it. Per-base quality was not reported, and no clone a single base away is much larger than it. The entry originates in a study of radiotherapy plus CTLA-4 blockade in lung cancer (dated by TCRdb to between 2017 and 2018). Some background on the complete study: Among enrolled patients, 18% had an objective response and 25% to 35% reached disease control.

Focal radiation therapy combined with CTLA-4 blockade (ipilimumab) was tested in patients with chemo-refractory metastatic non-small-cell lung cancer. Here is what the overall study found, with its caveats: Increased serum interferon-beta after radiation, together with early dynamic changes in blood T cell clones, were reported to be the strongest predictors of response. TCR clones derived from tumors expanded in peripheral blood after treatment with radiotherapy and ipilimumab.

The V and J ends are trimmed by 7 bases and 1 base, leaving 17 bases between them. According to the germline V gene (reference sequence), CDR1 reads MNHNY and CDR2 reads SVGAGI. Inclusive of the bounding cysteine and phenylalanine, the CDR3 is 15 residues long. Left in the record is the CDR3 DNA by itself, 45 bases read in frame from the first base. The library was built by means of the immunoSEQ multiplex PCR assay. TCRdb mirrors the immuneACCESS table, restricted to in-frame sequences. Some clones are absent from its copies; in checked studies, under half trace to an unresolved V gene, and the reason for the others is unknown. Within this sample are roughly 100,000 clones, with approximately 78% of them counted one time only. The biggest ten clones account for roughly 25% of the sample.

This TCR came from a human donor with non-small cell lung cancer that progressed on radiotherapy plus ipilimumab. The chain is made from TRBV6-6 and TRBJ2-7, with the D gene call left open. This sample comprised peripheral blood, obtained from a patient treated with radiotherapy plus ipilimumab. The sequenced DNA: TGTGCCAGCACCTTGTCTACTGGCGCTTCCTACGAGCAGTACTTC. Translated, this is CASTLSTGASYEQYF.